The rows below give T cell receptor beta chains drawn from one sample of a study of T-cell memory formation after mild COVID-19. MiXCR, run by TCRdb on the 5' RACE reads, gives a single entry per CDR3 protein. The sample contains about half a million distinct CDR3 sequences, 15% to 20% of which appear only once. The sample was PBMCs or a T cell subset sorted from them (not recorded which). These receptor sequences come from an adult woman who had mild COVID-19 (a few samples of this study predate the infection). Cell type and time point are not known. Both conserved end residues are trimmed from each CDR3.

CDR3aa,v_gene
ASSQFRGAVGYT,TRBV4-1
ASSYQGLQNTEAF,TRBV7-9
SARERQGAGEKLF,TRBV20-1
ASSRGIGSNTIY,TRBV5-1
ATSREGTSGSRGEQF,TRBV15
ASSQDLPTNEKLF,TRBV3-1
ASSSAGGELF,TRBV7-3
ASSLTVGYGYT,TRBV11-2
ASTTRTPFSYEQY,TRBV6-4
ASSQDRAFYEQY,TRBV4-1
ATRQGGNQPQH,TRBV24-1
ASSQDDGLYGYT,TRBV4-2
ASSLESGNSPLH,TRBV7-9
ASSPGRGGRTYEQY,TRBV5-1
ASSPNGRGGTEAF,TRBV2
ASSLGEGARGYT,TRBV5-1
SAPSPGGGTEAF,TRBV20-1
ASGTGQGGQETQY,TRBV12-3/TRBV12-4
ASRAVRGIPNEQF,TRBV12-3/TRBV12-4
ASSRAGSYEQY,TRBV7-8
ASSRGEDFNEQY,TRBV5-1
ASSLLADQETQY,TRBV7-9
ASSDWEATYEQY,TRBV25-1
ATSEYSGPNTDTQY,TRBV24-1
ASSDPPTDTQY,TRBV12-3/TRBV12-4
ASSLELGSYEQY,TRBV7-2
ASSQSVSENYGYT,TRBV4-1
ASSTAASWETGELF,TRBV7-9
SVESGRRLETQY,TRBV29-1
ASSLGVFEGDTQY,TRBV7-2
ASSVVQGGTGELF,TRBV9
ASSSGTGTFQETQY,TRBV6-5
ASSLRHAYYEQY,TRBV5-6
ASSTGTEYSEQF,TRBV19
ASSVEGGRNTEAF,TRBV9
ASSGGVSYEQY,TRBV2
ASSHREWRTKNIQY,TRBV19
AISDISSNQPQH,TRBV10-3
ASSSTGAGELF,TRBV5-4
AISDTGTKSSYEQY,TRBV10-3
ASSPGTSGSGF,TRBV7-2
SAILGNPLELF,TRBV20-1
ASSAGHYGYT,TRBV6-1
ASAPQGPYEQY,TRBV18
ASSSGPETWAEAF,TRBV5-1
ASSYARGAEHEQF,TRBV6-5
ASSVGGGAYTDTQY,TRBV9
ASSHVGLDNSPLH,TRBV4-1
ASGLDTPNYGYT,TRBV12-5
ASSPLGTPAYEQY,TRBV18
ASSFGLAQYNEQF,TRBV9
ASSQIQGANYGYT,TRBV5-6
SAPSGTLNTGELF,TRBV20-1
ASSGRSYEQY,TRBV2
ASSFLGAIQETQY,TRBV7-2
ASSLAIRDLTGELF,TRBV5-1
ASSQGSKASGELF,TRBV4-3
ASSQAPPETLAKNIQY,TRBV4-1
ASSYPPGTSTYNEQF,TRBV6-6
SASPPWGNEKLF,TRBV20-1